The clone carrying this T cell receptor (beta chain) was counted ten times or more. The length of the CDR3 is 14 residues. V lost 5 bases, J lost 4 bases, and 14 bases lay in between. From germline, CDR1 is SGHTA and CDR2 FQGTGA. Unique molecular identifiers were present on the cDNA, and a universal primer site came from template switching. TCRdb re-analysed the 5' RACE reads in MiXCR, keeping a single row per CDR3 protein. This table holds 100,000 to 110,000 distinct CDR3 sequences, 5.9% found once. This entry belongs to a study of identical twins. The TCR was taken from a woman between 45 and 65 years old in good health. The chain combines TRBV7-3 with TRBJ1-1; D not resolved. The material sequenced was memory T cells sorted from blood. CDR3 bases: TGTGCCAGCAGCCCCACATCTCCGGTCACTGAAGCTTTCTTT. This codes for CASSPTSPVTEAFF.